The 10 T cell receptor beta chains below all came from one sample that was sequenced in a study of cytotoxic CD8 clonotypes in ibrutinib-treated CLL. TCRdb keeps only in-frame clones here, not all; method: immunoSEQ multiplex PCR. The sample consists of 190,000 or so clones, over 60% of them appearing once. Specimen: PBMCs, collected after 24 months of ibrutinib treatment. The receptors originated from a human donor with chronic lymphocytic leukemia.

The rearrangement joins TRBV7-2 to TRBJ2-6; D is uncertain. Germline V gives CDR1 SGHTA, CDR2 FQGNSA. The CDR3 consists of 14 residues. V lost 3 bases, J lost 0 bases, and 3 bases lay in between. The CDR3 spells CASSFTSGANVLTF. CDR3 nucleotide sequence: TGTGCCAGCAGCTTTACCTCTGGGGCCAACGTCCTGACTTTC.

This chain joins TRBV19 and TRBJ2-2; possibly TRBD2 for D (5 bases). This CDR3 has 14 residues. The germline V gene has CDR1 LNHDA and CDR2 SQIVND (reference sequence). The germline V and J ends were trimmed by 0 bases and 6 bases, with 8 bases remaining between them. CDR3 nucleotides: TGTGCCAGTAGTATAGATCTGAGGGCCGGGGAGCTGTTTTTT. Translating it yields CASSIDLRAGELFF.

This chain uses TRBV4-1 with TRBJ2-5, with D tentatively TRBD1 or TRBD2 (6 bases each). Germline CDR1 MGHRA, CDR2 YSYEKL. This CDR3 has 16 residues. Trimming cost V 4 bases and J 3 bases, with 18 bases left between them. CDR3 loop: CASSRQRGDGKETQYF. The CDR3 DNA reads as TGCGCCAGCAGCCGCCAAAGGGGGGATGGGAAAGAGACCCAGTACTTC.

The chain employs TRBV29-1 and TRBJ2-5; D gene unclear. This CDR3 is built from 12 residues. The germline gives CDR1 SQVTM, CDR2 ANQGSEA. The V end lost 1 base, the J end lost 5 bases, and 8 bases lay between the germline ends. The CDR3 DNA reads as TGCAGCGTTGAAGTGGGGTATGAGACCCAGTACTTC. Translated, it gives CSVEVGYETQYF. The full variable domain, with the rest looked up from reference TRBV29-1 and TRBJ2-5, is SAVISQKPSRDICQRGTSLTIQCQVDSQVTMMFWYRQQPGQSLTLIATANQGSEATYESGFVIDKFPISRPNLTFSTLTVSNMSPEDSSIYLCSVEVGYETQYFGPGTRLLVL.

This clone occurred a few times. This sequence joins TRBV11-3 and TRBJ2-3, with 8 nucleotides matching TRBD2. Germline lookup yields CDR1 SGHNT and CDR2 YENEEA. This CDR3 comprises 16 residues. Trimming removed 5 bases from V and 2 bases from J; junction bases left unmatched: 9. The CDR3 nucleotides read TGTGCCAGCAGCCGAAGGACGGGAGGGGTCACAGATACGCAGTATTTT. It yields the protein CASSRRTGGVTDTQYF.

The gene calls are TRBV7-8 and TRBJ2-7, with TRBD2 as a possible D gene (7 bases). This CDR3 region has 14 residues. Germline V gene data show CDR1 as SGHVS and CDR2 as FQNEAQ. Trimming stripped 3 bases from V and 5 bases from J, with 14 bases between. Written as DNA, the CDR3 is TGTGCCAGCAGCTTTAGGACGGGGGGCCACGAGCAGTACTTC. Amino acids: CASSFRTGGHEQYF.

The chain combines TRBV7-8 with TRBJ1-1, with 7 bases matching TRBD1. This CDR3 spans 16 amino acids. V trimming: 3 bases; J trimming: 3 bases; junction bases outside the gene matches: 10. Germline CDR1 SGHVS, CDR2 FQNEAQ. The CDR3 loop reads CASSLGGGKIYTEAFF. Written as DNA, the CDR3 is TGTGCCAGCAGCTTGGGAGGGGGCAAGATATACACTGAAGCTTTCTTT.

This clone was detected only once. The CDR3 loop is CASSRLRGDEQYF. The DNA of the CDR3 is TGTGCCAGCAGTAGACTCAGAGGGGACGAGCAGTACTTC. The chain has TRBV6-6 and TRBJ2-7; D is possibly TRBD1 or TRBD2 (5 bases each). Deletions cut 5 bases from V and 5 bases from J, with 13 bases between. This CDR3 is built from 13 residues. The V gene's germline CDR1 is MNHNY and CDR2 SVGAGI (reference sequence).

A single count supports this clone. This chain uses TRBV5-1 with TRBJ2-5; D is unclear. Germline CDR1 is SGHRS and CDR2 is YFSETQ. V was cut by 0 bases and J by 0 bases, with 12 bases left in between. This CDR3 spans 16 amino acids. The CDR3 loop is CASSLGQASYQETQYF. The DNA of the CDR3 is TGCGCCAGCAGCTTGGGGCAGGCATCGTACCAAGAGACCCAGTACTTC.

V gene TRBV6-5 combines with J gene TRBJ2-1; D unresolved. This CDR3 contains 15 residues. V was clipped by 4 bases and J by 0 bases, with 10 bases between them. From germline, CDR1 is MNHEY and CDR2 SVGAGI. The CDR3 nucleotides are TGTGCCAGCAGTTCCCCAGGAATCTCCTACAATGAGCAGTTCTTC. Its protein product is CASSSPGISYNEQFF.